Listed below are T cell receptor beta chains from one sample, sequenced in a study of blood T cell repertoires in COVID-19. The table came from immunoSEQ multiplex PCR; TCRdb's copy has only in-frame clones and leaves some out. The table includes tens of thousands of clones, around 90% detected once. The material sequenced was peripheral blood. These receptors originate from a man in his forties or fifties with active COVID-19. The CDR3 runs from the conserved cysteine through the conserved F or W. The D gene is left open where the match is weak. Clone size is shown for a subset of rows, as once, few, many or a class of expanded clone.

TRBJ2-2 | TRBV30 | . | TRBD2 | CAWSTFSGRVTGELFF | TGTGCCTGGAGTACATTTAGCGGGAGGGTAACCGGGGAGCTGTTTTTT
TRBJ1-3 | TRBV10-2 | . | TRBD1 | CASKTGASGNTIYF | TGCGCCAGCAAAACAGGGGCCTCTGGAAACACCATATATTTT
TRBJ2-2 | TRBV5-6 | . | TRBD1 | CASSAGTGGNTGELFF | TGTGCCAGCAGCGCGGGGACAGGGGGGAACACCGGGGAGCTGTTTTTT
TRBJ2-3 | TRBV9 | . | . | CASSSNLAIGADTQYF | TGTGCCAGCAGCTCAAACTTGGCTATCGGGGCAGATACGCAGTATTTT
TRBJ1-2 | TRBV19 | . | TRBD1 | CASSIGTGGAIYGYTF | TGTGCCAGTAGTATAGGGACAGGGGGCGCGATCTATGGCTACACCTTC
TRBJ1-1 | TRBV25-1 | . | . | CASSVGHSRVNTEAFF | TGTGCCAGCAGTGTGGGACATTCGCGCGTGAACACTGAAGCTTTCTTT
TRBJ2-7 | TRBV6-5 | few | TRBD1 | CASRATGALRAVEYF | TGTGCCAGCAGGGCGACAGGGGCCCTACGAGCAGTGGAGTACTTC
TRBJ2-2 | TRBV14 | . | TRBD2 | CASSQDPSGGLNTGELFF | TGTGCCAGCAGCCAAGATCCTAGCGGGGGCCTGAACACCGGGGAGCTGTTTTTT
TRBJ2-3 | TRBV7-3 | . | . | CASSVFSGGPDTQYF | TGTGCCAGCAGCGTTTTTAGCGGAGGGCCAGATACGCAGTATTTT
TRBJ2-7 | TRBV25-1 | . | TRBD1 | CASREPGQGRPEQYF | TGTGCCAGCAGAGAGCCGGGACAGGGTCGCCCAGAGCAGTACTTC
TRBJ2-2 | TRBV5-1 | . | TRBD2 | CASSSTRAGGGELFF | TGCGCCAGCAGCTCAACCCGAGCGGGGGGAGGGGAGCTGTTTTTT
TRBJ1-1 | TRBV19 | . | TRBD1 | CASSTTGVRDEAFF | TGTGCCAGTAGTACAACAGGGGTGCGGGATGAAGCTTTCTTT
TRBJ2-2 | TRBV27 | few | . | CASSLRAGSANTGELFF | TGTGCCAGCAGTTTAAGAGCGGGTTCCGCGAACACCGGGGAGCTGTTTTTT